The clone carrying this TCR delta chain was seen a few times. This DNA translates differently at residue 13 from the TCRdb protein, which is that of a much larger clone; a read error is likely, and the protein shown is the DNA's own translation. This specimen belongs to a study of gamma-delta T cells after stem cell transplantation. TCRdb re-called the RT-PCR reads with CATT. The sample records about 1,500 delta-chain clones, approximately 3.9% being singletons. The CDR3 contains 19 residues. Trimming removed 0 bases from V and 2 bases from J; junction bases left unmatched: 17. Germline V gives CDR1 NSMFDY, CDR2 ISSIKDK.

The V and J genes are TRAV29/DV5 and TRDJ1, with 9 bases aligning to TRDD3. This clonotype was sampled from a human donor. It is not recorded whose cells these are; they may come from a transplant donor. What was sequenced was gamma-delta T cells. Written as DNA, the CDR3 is TGTGCAGCAAGCGCTGTGAGCTGGGGGATTACAGATAGAACCGATAAACTCATCTTT. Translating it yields CAASAVSWGITDRTDKLIF.